Following are 4 T cell receptor beta chains from one sample sequenced in a study of blood T cell repertoires in COVID-19. Method: immunoSEQ multiplex PCR; TCRdb's copy keeps in-frame clones and lacks some. The sample lists around 700,000 clones; over 80% were seen once. Sequences were obtained from peripheral blood. Every receptor here comes from a woman aged 18-29 years with acute or convalescent COVID-19.

The sample holds one count of this clone. The rearrangement links TRBV7-9 to TRBJ2-2; TRBD1 matches at 9 bases. Germline V gives CDR1 SEHNR, CDR2 FQNEAQ (reference sequence). The ends lost 3 bases at V and 7 bases at J; junction bases unmatched: 6. CDR3 length: 15 residues. CDR3 protein: CASSLNRGRSGELFF. DNA of the CDR3: TGTGCCAGCAGCTTGAACAGGGGGCGAAGCGGGGAGCTGTTTTTT.

The genes are TRBV7-2 and TRBJ1-3; 7 nucleotides align to TRBD1. V lost 5 bases to trimming and J lost 1 base; unmatched junction nucleotides: 11. The CDR3 consists of 17 residues. Germline-derived CDR1 and CDR2 are SGHTA and FQGNSA. Written as DNA, the CDR3 is TGTGCCAGCAGCACCGGGACAGCGTACCAATCTGGAAACACCATATATTTT. Translated: CASSTGTAYQSGNTIYF.

V usage is TRBV7-9 and J usage is TRBJ2-3, with D tentatively TRBD2 (6 bases). Germline-derived CDR1 and CDR2 are SEHNR and FQNEAQ (reference sequence). The CDR3 covers 15 residues. The V gene lost 4 bases and the J gene lost 5 bases, with 16 bases spanning the gap. The CDR3 region is CASSSGTYRQDTQYF. The CDR3, as DNA: TGTGCCAGCAGCTCCGGGACTTACAGACAAGATACGCAGTATTTT. Together with reference TRBV7-9 and TRBJ2-3, the CDR3 gives the full variable domain: DTGVSQNPRHKITKRGQNVTFRCDPISEHNRLYWYRQTLGQGPEFLTYFQNEAQLEKSRLLSDRFSAERPKGSFSTLEIQRTEQGDSAMYLCASSSGTYRQDTQYFGPGTRLTVL.

V gene TRBV19 combines with J gene TRBJ1-1; D is unresolved. Germline V gene lookup returns CDR1 LNHDA and CDR2 SQIVND (reference sequence). This CDR3 contains 11 residues. V was shortened by 5 bases and J by 5 bases, with 6 bases between the two germline ends. The CDR3 sequence: CASSYWTEAFF. CDR3 in DNA: TGTGCCAGTAGTTACTGGACTGAAGCTTTCTTT.